This TCR beta chain comes out of a study of early T cells in non-severe SARS-CoV-2 infection. Study-level background: With bulk RNA from unsorted whole blood as input, sequencing yielded unpaired chains. Findings of the study overall: Sequences matched to VDJdb favored anti-spike CD8 responses, while private and CD4 specificities were missed.

Concerning this clonotype: The antigen is not known.

Unique molecular identifiers were attached to individual cDNA molecules. Using its own MiXCR run on the 5' RACE reads, TCRdb lists one record per CDR3 protein. The table lists under 45,000 distinct CDR3 sequences, approximately 8.7% of them singletons. There are 12 residues in the CDR3. The V and J ends lost 5 bases and 5 bases respectively, with 9 bases between them. Germline CDR1 is MDHEN and CDR2 is SYDVKM. The input for sequencing was whole blood, taken at baseline. The chain employs TRBV28 and TRBJ2-5; perhaps TRBD2 as D (5 bases). The source is an adult who was a healthcare worker with PCR-confirmed SARS-CoV-2 infection or an uninfected control (not recorded which). DNA of the CDR3: TGTGCCAGCAGTCTCCCGGGGGAGACCCAGTACTTC. Translated, it gives CASSLPGETQYF. Supplemented by reference TRBV28 and TRBJ2-5, the full variable domain reads DVKVTQSSRYLVKRTGEKVFLECVQDMDHENMFWYRQDPGLGLRLIYFSYDVKMKEKGDIPEGYSVSREKKERFSLILESASTNQTSMYLCASSLPGETQYFGPGTRLLVL.